One and the same sample provided the 30 T cell receptor beta chains below, sequenced in a study of response to subunit inactivated influenza vaccine. TCRdb independently ran MiXCR on the RT-PCR reads; one entry per CDR3 protein. The table lists 860,000 or so distinct CDR3 sequences, 21% of them singletons. The material sequenced was PBMCs from blood, taken about 5 days after vaccination. Receptors originate from a man aged 50-60 years who received an inactivated influenza vaccine.

This clonotype was seen a handful of times. This chain joins TRBV28 and TRBJ2-3; D uncertain. The V gene lost 6 bases and the J gene lost 13 bases, with 14 bases spanning the gap. Germline values: CDR1 MDHEN, CDR2 SYDVKM. The CDR3 spans 11 residues. CDR3 sequence reads: CASSPGPAEYF. CDR3 nucleotide sequence: TGTGCCAGCAGCCCGGGCCCAGCCGAGTATTTT.

This clonotype has just a few counts. The chain is built from TRBV10-3 and TRBJ2-1; D is possibly TRBD1 or TRBD2 (6 bases each). The CDR3 runs to 12 residues. The V gene's germline CDR1 is ENHRY and CDR2 SYGVKD. Deletions cut 5 bases from V and 9 bases from J, with 11 bases between. CDR3 residues: CAISLEGGEQFF. The CDR3 DNA reads as TGTGCCATCAGTCTCGAGGGGGGTGAGCAGTTCTTC.

This clonotype showed up just a few times. The V call is TRBV2, the J call TRBJ2-1; D gene unclear. This CDR3 region has 16 residues. V was trimmed by 6 bases and J by 0 bases, leaving 15 bases between them. Germline V gives CDR1 SNHLY, CDR2 FYNNEI. CDR3 DNA sequence: TGTGCCAGCAGGGCCCTAGACTTCAGCTCCTACAATGAGCAGTTCTTC. Its protein is CASRALDFSSYNEQFF.

This clonotype was observed a handful of times. This chain uses TRBV10-2 with TRBJ2-1, with a tentative D call TRBD1 (6 bases). With 5 bases removed from V and 0 bases from J, the gap between germline ends came to 11 bases. The CDR3 length is 15 residues. The germline V gene encodes CDR1 WSHSY and CDR2 SAAADI. The CDR3 nucleotides are TGCGCCAGCAGTAGGACCAGGGGCTCCTACAATGAGCAGTTCTTC. Its protein product is CASSRTRGSYNEQFF.

This clonotype was counted between two and nine times. The rearrangement joins TRBV12-3 or TRBV12-4 to TRBJ2-2, with D hard to call. This CDR3 is built from 13 residues. Deletions cut 4 bases from V and 6 bases from J, with 9 bases between. CDR3 in amino acids: CASSSPGSGELFF. The DNA for the CDR3 is TGTGCCAGCAGTTCCCCTGGGTCCGGGGAGCTGTTTTTT.

This clonotype was counted at least ten times. This chain connects TRBV12-3 or TRBV12-4 to TRBJ2-5; D uncertain. Trimming shortened V by 8 bases and J by 2 bases, and 15 bases separated the two germline ends. The CDR3 consists of 14 residues. This CDR3 reads CASSLGRIQETQYF. CDR3 nucleotide sequence: TGTGCCAGCTCTTTAGGGCGAATTCAAGAGACCCAGTACTTC.

This clonotype occurred a few times. The chain is built from TRBV7-9 and TRBJ2-3; 10 bases fit TRBD2. Per germline, CDR1 SEHNR and CDR2 FQNEAQ (reference sequence). The CDR3 contains 15 residues. After removal of 5 bases from V and 2 bases from J, the junction contained 4 bases not matched to a gene. CDR3 region: CASSTGLADTDTQYF. CDR3 nucleotide sequence: TGTGCCAGCAGCACCGGACTAGCGGACACAGATACGCAGTATTTT.

This clonotype was detected only a few times. The chain joins TRBV28 to TRBJ1-3; unclear D gene. CDR3 length: 14 amino acids. V was shortened by 10 bases and J by 0 bases, with 13 bases between the two germline ends. CDR1 is MDHEN and CDR2 is SYDVKM in the germline V gene. This CDR3 is CATSLGNSGNTIYF. CDR3 coding DNA: TGTGCCACTTCCCTGGGGAACTCTGGAAACACCATATATTTT. Supplemented by reference TRBV28 and TRBJ1-3, the full variable domain reads DVKVTQSSRYLVKRTGEKVFLECVQDMDHENMFWYRQDPGLGLRLIYFSYDVKMKEKGDIPEGYSVSREKKERFSLILESASTNQTSMYLCATSLGNSGNTIYFGEGSWLTVV.

The CDR3 DNA is TGCGCCAGCAGCTCCGACGACATCAGGCAGTATTTT. It translates to CASSSDDIRQYF. V and J are TRBV5-1 and TRBJ2-3; D not resolved. The CDR3 contains 12 residues. The germline V and J ends were trimmed by 3 bases and 11 bases, with 13 bases remaining between them. Germline CDR1 reads SGHRS; CDR2 reads YFSETQ. Full variable domain (missing parts from reference TRBV5-1 and TRBJ2-3): KAGVTQTPRYLIKTRGQQVTLSCSPISGHRSVSWYQQTPGQGLQFLFEYFSETQRNKGNFPGRFSGRQFSNSRSEMNVSTLELGDSALYLCASSSDDIRQYFGPGTRLTVL.

This clonotype was counted between two and nine times. The chain combines TRBV9 with TRBJ2-3; unclear D gene. The CDR3 contains 15 residues. Germline V gene data show CDR1 as SGDLS and CDR2 as YYNGEE. V dropped 2 bases and J dropped 1 base, with 11 bases sitting between them. The CDR3 spells CASSVGLIGTDTQYF. Written as DNA, the CDR3 is TGTGCCAGCAGCGTGGGATTGATCGGCACAGATACGCAGTATTTT.

As concerns this clonotype: At one of its ends the junction is not consistent with the germline gene, which may arise from a read error. The chain combines TRBV7-6 with TRBJ2-5; 7 positions agree with TRBD1. The germline gives CDR1 SGHVS, CDR2 FNYEAQ. The CDR3 spans 16 residues. The CDR3 DNA follows: TGTTCCAGCAGCTTAGCCTCCTGGGGACAGCAAGAGACCCAGTACTTC. It codes for CSSSLASWGQQETQYF.

This clonotype occurred a few times. The chain carries TRBV7-9 and TRBJ2-1, with 10 positions matching TRBD2. Trimming removed 1 base from V and 3 bases from J; junction bases left unmatched: 6. CDR3 size: 17 residues. CDR1 and CDR2 (germline): SEHNR, FQNEAQ (reference sequence). The CDR3 is CASSLVVSSGSYNEQFF. The CDR3 region has the DNA TGTGCCAGCAGCTTAGTAGTTTCTAGCGGGAGCTACAATGAGCAGTTCTTC.

The V gene is TRBV20-1, the J gene TRBJ1-5; 8 bases map to TRBD1. The V segment lost 0 bases and the J segment 0 bases; nucleotides outside the gene matches: 7. Germline values: CDR1 DFQATT, CDR2 SNEGSKA (reference sequence). The CDR3 is 17 amino acids. CDR3 protein: CSARDPGQVLSNQPQHF. CDR3 nucleotides: TGCAGTGCTAGAGATCCGGGACAGGTCCTTAGCAATCAGCCCCAGCATTTT.

V gene TRBV12-3 or TRBV12-4 combines with J gene TRBJ1-4, with TRBD1 matching 11 bases. This CDR3 spans 16 amino acids. V gave up 6 bases and J gave up 8 bases; unmatched junction bases: 11. CDR3 protein: CASSRPWGTGGEKLFF. The CDR3 DNA follows: TGTGCCAGCAGCCGCCCTTGGGGGACAGGGGGGGAAAAACTGTTTTTT.

This clonotype was counted between two and nine times. The chain couples TRBV4-3 to TRBJ1-6; no clear D. From germline, CDR1 is LGHNA and CDR2 YSLEER. V was pared by 1 base and J by 9 bases, with 10 bases between. The CDR3 loop spans 14 amino acids. For the CDR3, the DNA is TGCGCCAGCAGCCAAGTAAGGGTCGGTTCACCCCTCCACTTT. It translates to CASSQVRVGSPLHF.

This chain connects TRBV6-1 to TRBJ2-1, with 7 bases identical to TRBD2. There are 13 residues in the CDR3. The trim removed 1 base at V and 10 bases at J, leaving 4 bases unmatched. Germline loops: CDR1 MNHNS, CDR2 SASEGT. This chain's CDR3 is CASSEGLAREQFF. The CDR3 nucleotides read TGTGCCAGCAGTGAAGGACTAGCCAGAGAGCAGTTCTTC.

The V call is TRBV20-1, the J call TRBJ2-3; no definite D call. Germline V gene data show CDR1 as DFQATT and CDR2 as SNEGSKA (reference sequence). CDR3 length: 15 amino acids. V shed 6 bases and J shed 2 bases, with 18 bases lying between them. The CDR3 nucleotides are TGCAGTGCCCGACCGACCTCCGGCCACACAGATACGCAGTATTTT. The encoded protein is CSARPTSGHTDTQYF.

The rearrangement links TRBV5-1 to TRBJ2-4; possibly TRBD1 or TRBD2 for D (7 bases each). The CDR3 contains 14 residues. Germline loops: CDR1 SGHRS, CDR2 YFSETQ. Trimming removed 4 bases from V and 4 bases from J, with 12 bases in between. The CDR3 here is CASSSGDSKNIQYF. For the CDR3, the DNA is TGCGCCAGCAGCAGCGGGGACAGTAAAAACATTCAGTACTTC.

CDR3 sequence reads: CASSLNGREQFF. The CDR3 DNA sequence: TGTGCCAGCAGCTTAAACGGGAGAGAGCAGTTCTTC. This chain links TRBV7-2 with TRBJ2-1, with a weak D call TRBD2 (6 bases). The CDR3 has 12 residues. The V gene's germline CDR1 is SGHTA and CDR2 FQGNSA. The V gene lost 2 bases and the J gene lost 10 bases, with 9 bases spanning the gap.

This clonotype appeared a few times. This rearrangement joins TRBV7-2 to TRBJ2-1; 7 nucleotides match TRBD1. The germline gives CDR1 SGHTA, CDR2 FQGNSA. The CDR3 runs to 15 residues. V lost 5 bases, J lost 0 bases, and 4 bases stayed unmatched. CDR3 amino acids: CASSRQGGSYNEQFF. Here the CDR3 DNA reads TGTGCCAGCAGCCGACAGGGTGGCTCCTACAATGAGCAGTTCTTC.

V is TRBV6-1 and J is TRBJ1-6; tentative D call: TRBD1 (6 bases). Germline CDR1 and CDR2: MNHNS and SASEGT. The CDR3 contains 15 residues. V was clipped by 6 bases and J by 1 base, with 10 bases between them. CDR3 sequence reads: CASRPTGSYNSPLHF. The CDR3 bases are TGTGCCAGCAGGCCTACAGGGTCCTATAATTCACCCCTCCACTTT.

In this sample, this clonotype turned up many times. This chain joins TRBV7-2 and TRBJ2-3, with D maybe TRBD1 (6 bases). This CDR3 contains 13 residues. V was clipped by 6 bases and J by 6 bases, with 13 bases between them. Germline CDR1 SGHTA, CDR2 FQGNSA. Written as DNA, the CDR3 is TGTGCCAGCAGGGTGGGGGCAACCGATACGCAGTATTTT. Encoded protein: CASRVGATDTQYF.

This chain joins TRBV11-2 and TRBJ2-1; 8 nucleotides line up with TRBD1. V dropped 5 bases and J dropped 1; count of bases not matched to a gene: 4. The CDR3 runs 15 residues. The germline V gene has CDR1 SGHAT and CDR2 FQNNGV. CDR3 protein: CASSTGGRSYNEQFF. DNA of the CDR3: TGTGCCAGCAGCACAGGGGGAAGGTCCTACAATGAGCAGTTCTTC.

This clonotype has only a few counts. V gene TRBV4-2 combines with J gene TRBJ2-7, with 10 nucleotides matching TRBD2. Losses at the gene ends were 5 bases for V and 2 bases for J; bases not matched to a gene: 9. Germline V gene data show CDR1 as LGHNA and CDR2 as YNFKEQ. The CDR3 totals 16 residues. CDR3 bases: TGTGCCAGCAGCGTACAAACTAGCGGGGAGCCCTACGAGCAGTACTTC. Translation: CASSVQTSGEPYEQYF.

This clonotype was seen at least ten times. The V and J genes are TRBV3-1 and TRBJ2-7; the D call may be TRBD1 or TRBD2 (5 bases each). CDR1 and CDR2 (germline): LGHDT, YNNKEL (reference sequence). This CDR3 comprises 19 residues. Deletions cut 1 base from V and 2 bases from J, with 24 bases between. The chain's CDR3 is CASSQVSDLFGTEAYEQYF. DNA for the CDR3: TGTGCCAGCAGCCAAGTATCGGACCTCTTCGGGACCGAAGCCTACGAGCAGTACTTC.

In its sample, this clonotype was seen a few times. The rearrangement links TRBV10-3 to TRBJ1-1; possible D gene TRBD1, 5 bases. Between the trimmed V and J ends, which lost 6 bases and 2 bases, there was a span of 16 bases. CDR3 length: 15 residues. Germline assignment: CDR1 ENHRY and CDR2 SYGVKD. CDR3 nucleotide sequence: TGTGCCATCAGACGCGACAGAGCTTCTAACACTGAAGCTTTCTTT. As protein: CAIRRDRASNTEAFF.

This clonotype was found a few times. The rearrangement uses TRBV7-2 and TRBJ1-5; D gene ambiguous. The CDR3 is 13 residues long. CDR1 and CDR2 (germline): SGHTA, FQGNSA. The germline V and J ends were trimmed by 6 bases and 3 bases, with 9 bases remaining between them. The DNA of the CDR3 is TGTGCCAGCAGTCGGCAGAACAATCAGCCCCAGCATTTT. This translates into CASSRQNNQPQHF.

This clonotype was detected a few times. The chain employs TRBV6-5 and TRBJ1-6; the D gene is possibly TRBD1 (5 bases). V dropped 6 bases and J dropped 10 bases, with 10 bases sitting between them. The germline V gene has CDR1 MNHEY and CDR2 SVGAGI. This CDR3 contains 12 residues. The CDR3 here is CASRQAGSPLHF. The CDR3 DNA follows: TGTGCCAGCAGACAGGCTGGATCACCCCTCCACTTT.

The genes are TRBV3-1 and TRBJ1-2; possible D gene TRBD1, 6 bases. With 4 bases removed from V and 8 bases from J, the gap between germline ends came to 20 bases. The V gene's germline CDR1 is LGHDT and CDR2 YNNKEL (reference sequence). This CDR3 region has 15 residues. The CDR3 region has the DNA TGTGCCAGCAGCCCAGACTTTACAGGGAAAGGAGGCTACACCTTC. It codes for CASSPDFTGKGGYTF.

This clonotype was counted only a few times. The chain joins TRBV7-9 to TRBJ2-1, with D tentatively TRBD2 (5 bases). This CDR3 has 14 amino acids. V was shortened by 0 bases and J by 8 bases, with 11 bases between the two germline ends. Per the germline V gene, CDR1 is SEHNR and CDR2 is FQNEAQ (reference sequence). The CDR3 is CASSLAGVIDEQFF. CDR3 coding DNA: TGTGCCAGCAGCTTAGCGGGAGTGATCGATGAGCAGTTCTTC.